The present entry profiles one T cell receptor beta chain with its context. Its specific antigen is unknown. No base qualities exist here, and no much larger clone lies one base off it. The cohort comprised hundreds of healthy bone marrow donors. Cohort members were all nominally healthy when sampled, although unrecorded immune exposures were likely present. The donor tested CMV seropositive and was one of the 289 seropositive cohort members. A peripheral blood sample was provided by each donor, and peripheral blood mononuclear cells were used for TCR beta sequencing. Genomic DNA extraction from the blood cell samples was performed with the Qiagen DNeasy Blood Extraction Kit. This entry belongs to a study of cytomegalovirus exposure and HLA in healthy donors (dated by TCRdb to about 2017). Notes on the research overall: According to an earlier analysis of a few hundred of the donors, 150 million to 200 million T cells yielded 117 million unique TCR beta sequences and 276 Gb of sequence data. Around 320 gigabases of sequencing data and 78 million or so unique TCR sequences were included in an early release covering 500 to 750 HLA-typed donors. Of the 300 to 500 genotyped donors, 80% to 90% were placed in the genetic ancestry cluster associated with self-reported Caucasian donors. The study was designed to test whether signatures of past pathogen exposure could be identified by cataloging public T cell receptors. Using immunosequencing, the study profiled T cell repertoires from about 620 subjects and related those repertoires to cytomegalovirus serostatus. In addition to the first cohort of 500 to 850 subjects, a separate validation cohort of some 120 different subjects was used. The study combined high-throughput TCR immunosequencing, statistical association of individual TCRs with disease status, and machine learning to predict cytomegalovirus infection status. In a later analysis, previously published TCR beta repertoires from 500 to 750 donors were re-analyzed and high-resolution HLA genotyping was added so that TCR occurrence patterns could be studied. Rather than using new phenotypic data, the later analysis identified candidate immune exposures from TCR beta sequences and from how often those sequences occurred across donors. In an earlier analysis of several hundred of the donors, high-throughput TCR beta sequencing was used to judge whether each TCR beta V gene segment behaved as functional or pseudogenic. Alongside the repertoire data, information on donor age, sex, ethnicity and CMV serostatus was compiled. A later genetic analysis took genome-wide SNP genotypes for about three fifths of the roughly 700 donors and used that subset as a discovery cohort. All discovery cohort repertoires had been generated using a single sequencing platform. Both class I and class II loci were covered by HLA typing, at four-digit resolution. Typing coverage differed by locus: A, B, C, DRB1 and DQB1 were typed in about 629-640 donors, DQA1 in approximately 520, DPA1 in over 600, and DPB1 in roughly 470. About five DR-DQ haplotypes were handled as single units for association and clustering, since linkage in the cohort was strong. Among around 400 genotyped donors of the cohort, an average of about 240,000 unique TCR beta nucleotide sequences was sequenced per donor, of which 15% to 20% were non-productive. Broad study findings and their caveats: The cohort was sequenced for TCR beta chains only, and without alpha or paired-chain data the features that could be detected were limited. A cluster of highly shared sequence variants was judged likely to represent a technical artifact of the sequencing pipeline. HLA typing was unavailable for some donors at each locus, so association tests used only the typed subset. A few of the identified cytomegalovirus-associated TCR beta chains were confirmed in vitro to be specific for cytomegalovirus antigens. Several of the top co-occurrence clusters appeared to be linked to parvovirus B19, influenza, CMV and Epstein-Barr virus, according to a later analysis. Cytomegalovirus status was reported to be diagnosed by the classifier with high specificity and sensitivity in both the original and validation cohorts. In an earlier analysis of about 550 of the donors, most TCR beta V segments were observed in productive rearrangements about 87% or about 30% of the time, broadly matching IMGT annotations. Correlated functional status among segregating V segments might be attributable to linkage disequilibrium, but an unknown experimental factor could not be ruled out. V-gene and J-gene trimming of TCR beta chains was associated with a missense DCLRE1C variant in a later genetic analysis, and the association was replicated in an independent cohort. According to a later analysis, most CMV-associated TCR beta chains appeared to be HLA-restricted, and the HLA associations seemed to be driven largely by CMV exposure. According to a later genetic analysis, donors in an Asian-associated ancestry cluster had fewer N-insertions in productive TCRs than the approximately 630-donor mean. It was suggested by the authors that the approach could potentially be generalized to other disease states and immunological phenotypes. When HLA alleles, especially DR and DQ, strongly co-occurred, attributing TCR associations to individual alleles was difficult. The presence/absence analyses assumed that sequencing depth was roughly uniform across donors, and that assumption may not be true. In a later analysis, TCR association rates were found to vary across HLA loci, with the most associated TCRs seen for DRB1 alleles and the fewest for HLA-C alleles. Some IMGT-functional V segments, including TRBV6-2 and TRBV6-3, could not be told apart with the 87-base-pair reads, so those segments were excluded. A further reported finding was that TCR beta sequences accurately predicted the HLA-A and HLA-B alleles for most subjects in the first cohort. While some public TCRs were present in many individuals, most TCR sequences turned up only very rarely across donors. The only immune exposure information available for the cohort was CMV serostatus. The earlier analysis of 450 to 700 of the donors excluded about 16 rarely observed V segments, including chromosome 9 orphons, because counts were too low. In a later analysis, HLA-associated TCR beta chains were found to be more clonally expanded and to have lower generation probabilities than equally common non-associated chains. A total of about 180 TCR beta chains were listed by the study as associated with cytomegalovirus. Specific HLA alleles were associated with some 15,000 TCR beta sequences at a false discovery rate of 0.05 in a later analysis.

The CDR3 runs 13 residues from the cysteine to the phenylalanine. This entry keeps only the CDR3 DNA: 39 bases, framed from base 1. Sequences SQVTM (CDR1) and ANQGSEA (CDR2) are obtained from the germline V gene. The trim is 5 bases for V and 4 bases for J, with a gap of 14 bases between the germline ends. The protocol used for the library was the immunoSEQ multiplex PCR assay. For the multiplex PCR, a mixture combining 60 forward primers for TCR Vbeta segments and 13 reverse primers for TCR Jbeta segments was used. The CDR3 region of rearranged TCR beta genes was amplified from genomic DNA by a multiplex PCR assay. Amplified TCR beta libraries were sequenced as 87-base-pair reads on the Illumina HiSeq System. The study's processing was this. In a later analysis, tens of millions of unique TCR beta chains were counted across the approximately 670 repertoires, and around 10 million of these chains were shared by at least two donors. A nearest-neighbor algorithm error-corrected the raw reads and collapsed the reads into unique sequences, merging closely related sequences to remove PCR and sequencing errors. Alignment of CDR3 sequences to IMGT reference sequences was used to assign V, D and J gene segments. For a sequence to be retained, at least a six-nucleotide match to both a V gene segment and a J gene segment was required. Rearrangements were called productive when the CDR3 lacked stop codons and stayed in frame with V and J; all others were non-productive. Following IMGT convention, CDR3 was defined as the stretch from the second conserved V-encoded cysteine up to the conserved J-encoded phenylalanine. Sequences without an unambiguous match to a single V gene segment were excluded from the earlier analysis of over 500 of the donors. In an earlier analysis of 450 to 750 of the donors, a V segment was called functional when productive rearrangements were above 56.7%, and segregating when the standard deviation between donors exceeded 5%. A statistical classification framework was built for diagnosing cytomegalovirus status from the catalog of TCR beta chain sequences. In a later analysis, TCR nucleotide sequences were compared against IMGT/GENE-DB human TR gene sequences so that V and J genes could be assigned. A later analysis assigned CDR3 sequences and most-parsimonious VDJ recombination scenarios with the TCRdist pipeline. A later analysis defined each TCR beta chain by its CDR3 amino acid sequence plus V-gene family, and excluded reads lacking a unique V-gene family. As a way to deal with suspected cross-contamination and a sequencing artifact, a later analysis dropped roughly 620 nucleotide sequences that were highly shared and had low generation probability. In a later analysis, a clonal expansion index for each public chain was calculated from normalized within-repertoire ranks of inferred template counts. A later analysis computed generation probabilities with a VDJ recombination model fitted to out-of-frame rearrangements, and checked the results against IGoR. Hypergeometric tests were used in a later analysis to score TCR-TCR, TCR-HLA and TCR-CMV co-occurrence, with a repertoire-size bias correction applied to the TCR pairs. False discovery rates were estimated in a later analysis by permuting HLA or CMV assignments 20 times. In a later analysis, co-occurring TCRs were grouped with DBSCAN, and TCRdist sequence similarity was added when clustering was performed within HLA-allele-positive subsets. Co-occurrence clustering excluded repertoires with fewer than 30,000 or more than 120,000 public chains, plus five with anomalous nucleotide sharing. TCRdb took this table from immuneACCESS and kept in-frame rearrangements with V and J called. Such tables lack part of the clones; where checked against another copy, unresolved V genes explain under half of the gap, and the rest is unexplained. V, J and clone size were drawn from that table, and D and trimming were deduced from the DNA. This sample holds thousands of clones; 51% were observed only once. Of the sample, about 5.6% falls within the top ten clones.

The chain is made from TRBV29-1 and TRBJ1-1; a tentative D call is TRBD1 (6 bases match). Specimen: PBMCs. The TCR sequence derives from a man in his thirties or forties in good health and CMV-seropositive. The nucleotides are TGCAGCGTTTCAGGGGATAGGAGCACTGAAGCTTTCTTT. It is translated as CSVSGDRSTEAFF. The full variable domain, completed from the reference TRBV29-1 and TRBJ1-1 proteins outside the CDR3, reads SAVISQKPSRDICQRGTSLTIQCQVDSQVTMMFWYRQQPGQSLTLIATANQGSEATYESGFVIDKFPISRPNLTFSTLTVSNMSPEDSSIYLCSVSGDRSTEAFFGQGTRLTVV.